This TCR beta chain stems from a study of blood T cell repertoires in COVID-19. About the study: Researchers got acute and convalescent COVID-19 samples from the United States, Italy and Spain. PBMCs, B-cell-depleted T cells, or T cells were the source of the cDNA or gDNA that made up the material.

In the original analysis: The assay estimated nucleated cells by amplifying reference gene primers. Data came from immunoSEQ multiplex PCR; TCRdb stores just in-frame clones and leaves some out. The V and J calls and the clone size are those of that table, but D and trimming were determined from the DNA. The table lists approximately 210,000 clones, roughly 80% of them singletons. The CDR3 extends over 15 amino acids. Germline assignment: CDR1 MNHEY and CDR2 SMNVEV (reference sequence). The V gene end was trimmed by 5 bases and the J gene end by 1 base; junction bases not matched to a gene: 6. This TCR derives from a human donor in a cohort sampled during active COVID-19. Sample: peripheral blood. The V gene is TRBV27, the J gene TRBJ1-1; the match to TRBD1 covers 8 bases. DNA of the CDR3: TGTGCCAGCAGTCCGAGGGACAGGAAGAACACTGAAGCTTTCTTT. This gives the protein CASSPRDRKNTEAFF.